This T cell receptor (beta chain) was identified during a study of OX40 agonist ivuxolimab in advanced cancers. Study-wide results and limits: CD4+ and CD8+ T cells in blood underwent clonal expansion by week 6 at 0.1 to 3.0 mg/kg.

The CDR3 runs to 15 residues. Trimming stripped 0 bases from V and 3 bases from J, with 12 bases between. Looked up from germline, CDR1 is KGHSH and CDR2 is LQKENI. Only in-frame clones appear in the TCRdb table, and some are missing; sequencing was by immunoSEQ multiplex PCR. Here the sample spans approximately 89,000 clones, roughly 93% being singletons. Blood samples were obtained at baseline, cycle 4 day 1, and cycle 7 day 1. Details on this clone: Its matching antigen is unknown.

The receptor was derived from an adult with an advanced solid tumor such as melanoma, head and neck, liver or kidney cancer. Here the sequenced sample was CD4+ or CD8+ T cells sorted from blood, taken in a trial of the OX40 agonist ivuxolimab. The chain has TRBV18 and TRBJ2-7; the D is unclear. The CDR3 is CASSPPAKAFYEQYF. In nucleotides, the CDR3 is TGTGCCAGCTCACCACCGGCGAAGGCGTTCTACGAGCAGTACTTC.